The TCR beta chain under discussion was sequenced for a study of post-analysis software for immune sequencing data. Built from TCR beta cDNA, the libraries had unique molecular identifiers in them. TCRdb re-called the PCR reads through MiXCR, storing one row per CDR3 protein. This sample has hundreds of thousands of distinct CDR3 sequences, with 44% found just once. Concerning this clonotype: The antigen is unknown.

Overall study results and limits: Patients had higher frequencies than controls of five TRBV segments, including TRBV5-6, TRBV5-1 and TRBV20-1.

Trimming took 3 bases from V and 13 from J, leaving 13 bases between them. The CDR3 loop spans 12 amino acids. The chain is built from TRBV12-3 or TRBV12-4 and TRBJ2-1, with a tentative D call TRBD2 (5 bases). The clonotype was recovered from a girl aged 10 to 17 with multiple sclerosis. The sequencing sample was made of blood. The CDR3 is CASSLLGETQFF. For the CDR3, the DNA is TGTGCCAGCAGTTTGTTGGGAGAGACCCAGTTCTTC.